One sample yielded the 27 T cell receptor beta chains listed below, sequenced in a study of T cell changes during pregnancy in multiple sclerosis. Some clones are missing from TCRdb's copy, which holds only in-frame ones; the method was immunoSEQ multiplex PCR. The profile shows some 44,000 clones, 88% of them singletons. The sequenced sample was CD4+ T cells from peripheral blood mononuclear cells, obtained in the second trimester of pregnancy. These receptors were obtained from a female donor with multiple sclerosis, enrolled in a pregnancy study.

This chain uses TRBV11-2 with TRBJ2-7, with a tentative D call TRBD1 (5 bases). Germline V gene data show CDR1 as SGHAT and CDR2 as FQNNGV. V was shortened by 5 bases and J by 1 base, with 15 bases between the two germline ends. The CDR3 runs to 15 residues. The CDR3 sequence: CASSLTDRWSYEQYF. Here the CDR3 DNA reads TGTGCCAGCAGCCTGACAGACAGATGGTCCTACGAGCAGTACTTC.

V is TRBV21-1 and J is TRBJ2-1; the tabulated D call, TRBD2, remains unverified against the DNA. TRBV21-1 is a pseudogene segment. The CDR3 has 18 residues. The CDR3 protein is CASSKEGTSGRYNNEQFF. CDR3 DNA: TGTGCCAGCAGCAAAGAGGGCACTAGCGGGAGGTATAACAATGAGCAGTTCTTC.

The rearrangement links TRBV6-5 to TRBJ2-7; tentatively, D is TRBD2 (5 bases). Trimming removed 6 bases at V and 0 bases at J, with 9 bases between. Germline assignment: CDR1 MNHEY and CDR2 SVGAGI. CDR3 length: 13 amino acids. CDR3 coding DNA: TGTGCCAGCAGAAGGGAGAACTCCTACGAGCAGTACTTC. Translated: CASRRENSYEQYF.

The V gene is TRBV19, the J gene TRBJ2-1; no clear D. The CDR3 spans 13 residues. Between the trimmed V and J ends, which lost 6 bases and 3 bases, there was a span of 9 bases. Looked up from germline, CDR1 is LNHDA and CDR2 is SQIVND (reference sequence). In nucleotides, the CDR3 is TGTGCCAGTAGCCCCAACTTCTACAATGAGCAGTTCTTC. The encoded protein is CASSPNFYNEQFF.

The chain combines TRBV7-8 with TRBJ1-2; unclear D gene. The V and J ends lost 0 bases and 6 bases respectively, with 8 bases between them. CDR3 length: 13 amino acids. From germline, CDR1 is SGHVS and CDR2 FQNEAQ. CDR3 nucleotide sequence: TGTGCCAGCAGCTTAGCGGCAGGAAATGGCTACACCTTC. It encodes CASSLAAGNGYTF.

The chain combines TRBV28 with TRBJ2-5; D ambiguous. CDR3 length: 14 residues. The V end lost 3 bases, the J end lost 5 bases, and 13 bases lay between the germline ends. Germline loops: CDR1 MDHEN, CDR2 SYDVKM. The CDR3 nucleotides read TGTGCCAGCAGTTTTGTTCAAAGTCGGGAGACCCAGTACTTC. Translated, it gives CASSFVQSRETQYF.

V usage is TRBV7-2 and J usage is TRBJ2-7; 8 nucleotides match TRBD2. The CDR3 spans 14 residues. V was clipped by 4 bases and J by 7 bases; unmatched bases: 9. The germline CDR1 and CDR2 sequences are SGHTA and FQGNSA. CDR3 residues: CASSSSGPTEEQYF. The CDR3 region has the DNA TGTGCCAGCAGCTCTAGCGGGCCCACTGAAGAGCAGTACTTC.

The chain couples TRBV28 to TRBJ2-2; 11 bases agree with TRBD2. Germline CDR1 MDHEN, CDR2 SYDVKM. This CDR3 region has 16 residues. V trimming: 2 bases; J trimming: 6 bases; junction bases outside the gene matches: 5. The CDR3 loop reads CASSLPLAGGAGELFF. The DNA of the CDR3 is TGTGCCAGCAGTTTACCGCTAGCGGGAGGTGCCGGGGAGCTGTTTTTT.

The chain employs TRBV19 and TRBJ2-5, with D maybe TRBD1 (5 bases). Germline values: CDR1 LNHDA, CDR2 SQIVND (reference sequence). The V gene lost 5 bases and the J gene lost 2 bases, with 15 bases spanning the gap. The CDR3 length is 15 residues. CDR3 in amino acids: CASSVDAGRQETQYF. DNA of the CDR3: TGTGCCAGTAGTGTGGACGCAGGGCGGCAAGAGACCCAGTACTTC.

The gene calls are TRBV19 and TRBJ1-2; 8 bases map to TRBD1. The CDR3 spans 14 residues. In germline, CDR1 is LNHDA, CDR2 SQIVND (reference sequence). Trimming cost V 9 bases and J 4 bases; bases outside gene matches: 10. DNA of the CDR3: TGTGCCAGCGCGCAGGGGGCGAGGTCCTATGGCTACACCTTC. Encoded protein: CASAQGARSYGYTF.

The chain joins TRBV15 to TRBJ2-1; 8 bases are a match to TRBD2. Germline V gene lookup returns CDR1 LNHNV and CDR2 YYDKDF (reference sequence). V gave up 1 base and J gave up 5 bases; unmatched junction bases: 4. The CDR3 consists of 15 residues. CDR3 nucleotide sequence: TGTGCCACCAGCAGAGTACTAGCGGAAAACAATGAGCAGTTCTTC. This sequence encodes CATSRVLAENNEQFF.

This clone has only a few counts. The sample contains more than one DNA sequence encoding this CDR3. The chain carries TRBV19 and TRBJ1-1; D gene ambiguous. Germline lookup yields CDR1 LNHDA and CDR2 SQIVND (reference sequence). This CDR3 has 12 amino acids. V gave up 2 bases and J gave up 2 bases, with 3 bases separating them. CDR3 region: CASSIQNTEAFF. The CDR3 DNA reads TGTGCCAGTAGTATACAAAACACTGAAGCTTTCTTT.

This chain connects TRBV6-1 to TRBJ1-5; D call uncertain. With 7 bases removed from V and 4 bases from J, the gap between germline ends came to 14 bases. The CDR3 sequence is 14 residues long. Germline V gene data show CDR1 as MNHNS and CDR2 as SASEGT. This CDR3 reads CASNPTGRNQPQHF. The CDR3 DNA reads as TGTGCCAGCAACCCTACTGGGAGGAATCAGCCCCAGCATTTT.

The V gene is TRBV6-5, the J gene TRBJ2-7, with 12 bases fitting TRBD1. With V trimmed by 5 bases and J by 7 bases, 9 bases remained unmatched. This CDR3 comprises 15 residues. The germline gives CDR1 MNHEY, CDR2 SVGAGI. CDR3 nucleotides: TGTGCCAGCAGTAGAGGGACAGGGGGCTTGGGTGAGCAGTACTTC. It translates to CASSRGTGGLGEQYF.

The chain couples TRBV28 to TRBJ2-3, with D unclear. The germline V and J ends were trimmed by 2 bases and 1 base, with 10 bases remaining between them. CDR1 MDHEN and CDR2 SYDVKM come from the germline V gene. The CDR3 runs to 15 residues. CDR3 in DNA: TGTGCCAGCAGTTTAACTTCGCCCGGCACAGATACGCAGTATTTT. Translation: CASSLTSPGTDTQYF.

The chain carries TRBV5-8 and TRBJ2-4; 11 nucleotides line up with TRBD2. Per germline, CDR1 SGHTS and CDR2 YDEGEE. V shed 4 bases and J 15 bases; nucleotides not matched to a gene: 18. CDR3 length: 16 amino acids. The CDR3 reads CASSPRLAGTPRIGYF. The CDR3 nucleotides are TGTGCCAGCAGCCCCAGACTAGCGGGAACCCCCCGTATTGGGTACTTC. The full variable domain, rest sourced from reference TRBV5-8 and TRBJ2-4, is EAGVTQSPTHLIKTRGQQATLRCSPISGHTSVYWYQQALGLGLQFLLWYDEGEERNRGNFPPRFSGRQFPNYSSELNVNALELEDSALYLCASSPRLAGTPRIGYFGAGTRLSVL.

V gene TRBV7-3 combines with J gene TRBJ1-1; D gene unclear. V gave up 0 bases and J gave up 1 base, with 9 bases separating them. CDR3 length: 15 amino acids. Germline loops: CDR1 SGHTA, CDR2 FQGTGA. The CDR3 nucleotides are TGTGCCAGCAGCTTAACGCGGGCGGAGAACACTGAAGCTTTCTTT. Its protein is CASSLTRAENTEAFF.

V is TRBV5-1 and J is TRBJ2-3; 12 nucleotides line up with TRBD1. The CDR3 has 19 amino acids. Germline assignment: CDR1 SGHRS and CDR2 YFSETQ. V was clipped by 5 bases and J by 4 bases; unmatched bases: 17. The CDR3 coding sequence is TGCGCCAGCAGATCCCCGGGACAGGGGGCAAAGGATGGCCCAGATACGCAGTATTTT. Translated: CASRSPGQGAKDGPDTQYF.

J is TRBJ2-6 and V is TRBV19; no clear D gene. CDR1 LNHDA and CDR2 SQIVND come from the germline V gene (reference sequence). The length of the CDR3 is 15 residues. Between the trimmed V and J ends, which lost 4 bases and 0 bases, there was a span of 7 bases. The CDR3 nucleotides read TGTGCCAGTAGTAGTAGAAGCTCTGGGGCCAACGTCCTGACTTTC. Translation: CASSSRSSGANVLTF.

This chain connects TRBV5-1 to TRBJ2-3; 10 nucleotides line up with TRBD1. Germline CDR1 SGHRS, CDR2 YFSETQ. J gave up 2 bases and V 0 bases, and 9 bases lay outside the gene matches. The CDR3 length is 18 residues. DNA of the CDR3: TGCGCCAGCAGCTTGGGGACAGGGGGTTTTATTCCCACAGATACGCAGTATTTT. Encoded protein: CASSLGTGGFIPTDTQYF.

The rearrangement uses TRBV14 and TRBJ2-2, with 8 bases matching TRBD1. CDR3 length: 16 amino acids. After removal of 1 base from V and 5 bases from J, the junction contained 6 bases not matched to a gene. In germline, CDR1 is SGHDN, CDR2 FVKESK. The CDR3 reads CASSQVAGTGTGELFF. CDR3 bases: TGTGCCAGCAGCCAAGTGGCAGGGACAGGAACCGGGGAGCTGTTTTTT.

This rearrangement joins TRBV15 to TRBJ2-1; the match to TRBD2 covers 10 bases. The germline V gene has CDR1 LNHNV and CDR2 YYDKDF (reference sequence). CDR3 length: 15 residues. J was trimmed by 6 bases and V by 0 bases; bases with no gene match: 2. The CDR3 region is CATSRDLAGANEQFF. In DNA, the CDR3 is TGTGCCACCAGCAGAGACCTAGCGGGAGCCAATGAGCAGTTCTTC.

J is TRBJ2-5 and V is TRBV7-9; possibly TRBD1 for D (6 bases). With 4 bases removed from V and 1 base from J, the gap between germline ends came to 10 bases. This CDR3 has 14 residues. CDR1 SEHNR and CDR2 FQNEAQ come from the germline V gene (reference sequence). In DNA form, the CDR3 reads TGTGCCAGCAGCTCGTGGACAGCCCAAGAGACCCAGTACTTC. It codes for CASSSWTAQETQYF.

CDR3: CASSLRPGANTGELFF. The DNA for the CDR3 is TGTGCCAGCAGCTTAAGGCCCGGGGCGAACACCGGGGAGCTGTTTTTT. The rearrangement links TRBV11-3 to TRBJ2-2; tentative D call: TRBD2 (5 bases). This CDR3 spans 16 amino acids. Trimming took off 2 bases at V and 0 bases at J, with 10 bases between the two ends. Germline V gene lookup returns CDR1 SGHNT and CDR2 YENEEA.

The CDR3 loop is CASRRSGGPSSIAKNIQYF. In nucleotides, the CDR3 is TGTGCCAGCAGGAGATCAGGGGGCCCCTCTTCAATAGCCAAAAACATTCAGTACTTC. The genes are TRBV27 and TRBJ2-4, with TRBD1 matching over 8 bases. The V segment lost 6 bases and the J segment 0 bases; nucleotides outside the gene matches: 16. CDR1 is MNHEY and CDR2 is SMNVEV in the germline V gene (reference sequence). The CDR3 extends over 19 amino acids.

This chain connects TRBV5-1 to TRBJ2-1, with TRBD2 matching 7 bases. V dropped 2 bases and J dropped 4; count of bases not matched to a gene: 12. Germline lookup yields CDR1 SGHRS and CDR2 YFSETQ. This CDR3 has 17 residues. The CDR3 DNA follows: TGCGCCAGCAGCTTCGAGGCTAGCGGATGGGGATACAATGAGCAGTTCTTC. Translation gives CASSFEASGWGYNEQFF.

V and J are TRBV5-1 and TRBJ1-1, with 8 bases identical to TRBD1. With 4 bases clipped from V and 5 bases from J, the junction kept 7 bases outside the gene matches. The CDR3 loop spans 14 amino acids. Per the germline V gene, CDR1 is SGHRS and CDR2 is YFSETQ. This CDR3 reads CASSLSGGKTEAFF. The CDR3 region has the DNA TGCGCCAGCAGCCTGTCAGGGGGCAAAACTGAAGCTTTCTTT. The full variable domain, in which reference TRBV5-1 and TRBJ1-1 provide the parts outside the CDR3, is KAGVTQTPRYLIKTRGQQVTLSCSPISGHRSVSWYQQTPGQGLQFLFEYFSETQRNKGNFPGRFSGRQFSNSRSEMNVSTLELGDSALYLCASSLSGGKTEAFFGQGTRLTVV.